This TCR beta chain emerged from a study of cytomegalovirus exposure and HLA in healthy donors. General study points: The study found most TCR sequences rare, yet found some public TCRs in many donors.

Germline CDR1 MNHEY, CDR2 SVGAGI. Trimming stripped 6 bases from V and 4 bases from J, with 17 bases between. This CDR3 is built from 15 residues. Data came from immunoSEQ multiplex PCR; TCRdb stores just in-frame clones and leaves some out. The table lists 140,000 or so clones, approximately 88% of them singletons, with 4.5% in the top ten. Concerning this clone itself: Its antigen is as yet unknown.

Separate from the roughly 610-subject first cohort, the roughly 120-subject validation cohort was the one that the donors belonged to. V usage is TRBV6-5 and J usage is TRBJ2-3; D is possibly TRBD2 (6 bases). The sequenced sample was PBMCs. The TCR originated in a young man in good health and CMV-seropositive. The CDR3 is CASSATSYGPDTQYF. For the CDR3, the DNA is TGTGCCAGCAGCGCGACTAGTTACGGGCCAGATACGCAGTATTTT.